This T cell receptor beta chain is from a study of CD8 T cells in ankylosing spondylitis. Study-wide results and limits: Clones linked to disease were reported to show significant enrichment in matched ankylosing spondylitis synovial fluid. Typical of ankylosing spondylitis blood, it appeared, was a TCR beta motif of fewer than 10 highly homologous variants.

With molecular barcodes, quantitative 5'-RACE was used to make the TCR beta libraries. Using its own MiXCR run on the 5' RACE reads, TCRdb lists one record per CDR3 protein. The sample contains approximately 38,000 distinct CDR3 sequences, 2.5% to 3.5% of which appear only once. This CDR3 contains 12 residues. V was pared by 3 bases and J by 6 bases, with 3 bases of the junction left unmatched. CDR1 is SGDLS, CDR2 YYNGEE, per germline. This clonotype was observed many times. Antigen: not known. Specimen: blood, either unsorted or a sorted T cell fraction (not recorded which). This TCR was recovered from a male donor with ankylosing spondylitis or in good health (not recorded which). This rearrangement joins TRBV9 to TRBJ2-7, with 7 nucleotides matching TRBD2. Here the CDR3 reads CASSGVAGEQYF. The CDR3 DNA reads as TGTGCCAGCAGCGGGGTAGCGGGCGAGCAGTACTTC.